The 14 T cell receptor beta chains below come from one sample, sequenced in a study of molecular identifiers for immune sequencing clone quantification. One entry per CDR3 protein results from TCRdb running MiXCR on the PCR reads. The repertoire holds about 510,000 distinct CDR3 sequences, around 23% seen once, with just over 0.75% in the top ten. The sample comprised naive CD8+ T cells from blood, with Jurkat cell RNA spiked in. Subset reported: FACS-sorted CD8+CD4-CCR7+CD45RA+ naive T cells. The source is a human donor in good health. Some libraries in this study had Jurkat cell RNA spiked in.

V usage is TRBV9 and J usage is TRBJ2-1, with D hard to call. V shed 3 bases and J shed 6 bases, with 13 bases lying between them. This CDR3 is 14 amino acids long. CDR1 is SGDLS and CDR2 is YYNGEE in the germline V gene. CDR3 bases: TGTGCCAGCAGCGGGCCGCCGTCTCGCAATGAGCAGTTCTTC. It is translated as CASSGPPSRNEQFF.

Note on this clonotype: It may be a read error: a sequence one base away is much more abundant. The genes are TRBV11-2 and TRBJ2-1, with D possibly TRBD1 on 6 matching bases. The CDR3 contains 16 residues. V was trimmed by 4 bases and J by 2 bases, leaving 15 bases between them. Germline CDR1 and CDR2: SGHAT and FQNNGV. The CDR3 region has the DNA TGTGCCAGCAGCTCAACCACAGGGACACCCTACAATGAGCAGTTCTTC. As protein: CASSSTTGTPYNEQFF.

Points on this clonotype: A clone one base away is much larger, so this may be a read error. The chain is built from TRBV12-3 or TRBV12-4 and TRBJ2-3; possibly TRBD1 for D (5 bases). The CDR3 sequence is 14 residues long. Trimming cost V 5 bases and J 10 bases, with 19 bases left between them. The CDR3 DNA sequence: TGTGCCAGCAGTCAGACTGGTCGCAGGGATGCGCAGTATTTT. Its translation: CASSQTGRRDAQYF.

V usage is TRBV27 and J usage is TRBJ2-3; D remains unclear. V lost 5 bases and J 3 bases, leaving 15 bases between the germline ends. The CDR3 runs 15 residues. The germline V gene encodes CDR1 MNHEY and CDR2 SMNVEV (reference sequence). CDR3 bases: TGTGCCAGCAGTCAAACCCTGATTTCGACAGATACGCAGTATTTT. Its protein product is CASSQTLISTDTQYF.

The chain's CDR3 is CASSQLAGGIPGGSYNEQFF. Here the CDR3 DNA reads TGTGCCAGCAGTCAACTAGCGGGAGGGATACCTGGTGGGTCCTACAATGAGCAGTTCTTC. The gene calls are TRBV6-6 and TRBJ2-1; the match to TRBD2 covers 13 bases. Per germline, CDR1 MNHNY and CDR2 SVGAGI (reference sequence). This CDR3 has 20 residues. V lost 5 bases, J lost 1 base, and 14 bases stayed unmatched.

In the case of this clonotype: Its ends do not fully match the called genes, so a read error is possible. CDR3 DNA: TGTGCCGGCAGTTCCCCGGGATCGGGACGGGAGCTGTTTTTT. Amino acids: CAGSSPGSGRELFF. The genes are TRBV27 and TRBJ2-2; TRBD1 or TRBD2 may be the D gene (5 bases each). CDR3 length: 14 residues. In germline, CDR1 is MNHEY, CDR2 SMNVEV (reference sequence).

This clonotype was recorded a few times. J is TRBJ2-1 and V is TRBV12-3 or TRBV12-4; the D gene is possibly TRBD2 (7 bases). The V gene lost 1 base and the J gene lost 6 bases, with 16 bases spanning the gap. This CDR3 has 16 residues. The CDR3 sequence is CASSLGRGGRINEQFF. In nucleotides, the CDR3 is TGTGCCAGCAGTTTAGGAAGGGGGGGGCGTATCAATGAGCAGTTCTTC.

The chain couples TRBV27 to TRBJ1-2; 8 bases are shared with TRBD1. This CDR3 region has 15 residues. V lost 0 bases and J lost 7; bases outside the gene matches: 7. Germline V CDR1 and CDR2: MNHEY, SMNVEV (reference sequence). The CDR3: CASSLSVRGPFGYTF. CDR3 in DNA: TGTGCCAGCAGTTTATCGGTCAGGGGGCCTTTTGGCTACACCTTC.

About this clonotype: This CDR3 is missing its conserved last phenylalanine or tryptophan, likely due to a read error. The gene calls are TRBV20-1 and TRBJ2-7, with D possibly being TRBD2 (5 bases). Trimming cost V 3 bases and J 2 bases, with 11 bases left between them. The CDR3 is 13 residues long. Germline CDR1 and CDR2: DFQATT and SNEGSKA (reference sequence). The CDR3: CSASAGQAYEQYL. In nucleotides, the CDR3 is TGCAGTGCTAGTGCGGGCCAGGCCTACGAGCAGTACCTC.

This clonotype was found a few times. CDR3 sequence reads: CASSNGNRGQFF. DNA for the CDR3: TGTGCCAGCAGCAACGGGAACAGGGGGCAGTTCTTC. V is TRBV6-2 or TRBV6-3 and J is TRBJ2-1; 7 bases match TRBD1. V shed 6 bases, J shed 12 bases, and the junction held 8 bases outside the gene matches. The germline V gene has CDR1 MNHEY and CDR2 SVGEGT. The CDR3 covers 12 residues.

Only a few counts were recorded for this clonotype. The rearrangement joins TRBV13 to TRBJ1-1; TRBD1 might be the D (5 bases). The CDR3 has 14 amino acids. CDR1 and CDR2 from the germline V gene are PRHDT and FYEKMQ (reference sequence). Between the trimmed V and J ends, which lost 5 bases and 1 base, there was a span of 11 bases. The CDR3 protein is CASSPGKRNTEAFF. In DNA form, the CDR3 reads TGTGCCAGCAGCCCAGGGAAACGGAACACTGAAGCTTTCTTT.

The sample holds a few counts of this clonotype. V gene TRBV2 combines with J gene TRBJ2-3, with 10 nucleotides matching TRBD1. V trimming: 10 bases; J trimming: 0 bases; junction bases outside the gene matches: 7. CDR1 is SNHLY, CDR2 FYNNEI, per germline. The CDR3 covers 15 residues. The CDR3 region is CAIGTGVSSTDTQYF. Here the CDR3 DNA reads TGTGCCATCGGGACAGGGGTCTCTAGCACAGATACGCAGTATTTT.

The rearrangement joins TRBV12-3 or TRBV12-4 to TRBJ2-1; D is possibly TRBD2 (6 bases). Trimming pared 4 bases from V and 7 bases from J, leaving 11 bases between. The CDR3 spans 13 residues. The CDR3 protein is CASSSKLANEQFF. CDR3 in DNA: TGTGCCAGCAGTTCAAAACTAGCTAATGAGCAGTTCTTC.

This clonotype has just a few counts. The chain recombines TRBV20-1 with TRBJ2-7; D perhaps matches TRBD1 (6 bases). Trimming left V 2 bases short and J 4 bases short, with 15 bases between. The CDR3 consists of 14 residues. The germline gives CDR1 DFQATT, CDR2 SNEGSKA (reference sequence). The CDR3 DNA reads as TGCAGTGCTAGACCGGACAGTGTCTTATACGAGCAGTACTTC. Residues: CSARPDSVLYEQYF.